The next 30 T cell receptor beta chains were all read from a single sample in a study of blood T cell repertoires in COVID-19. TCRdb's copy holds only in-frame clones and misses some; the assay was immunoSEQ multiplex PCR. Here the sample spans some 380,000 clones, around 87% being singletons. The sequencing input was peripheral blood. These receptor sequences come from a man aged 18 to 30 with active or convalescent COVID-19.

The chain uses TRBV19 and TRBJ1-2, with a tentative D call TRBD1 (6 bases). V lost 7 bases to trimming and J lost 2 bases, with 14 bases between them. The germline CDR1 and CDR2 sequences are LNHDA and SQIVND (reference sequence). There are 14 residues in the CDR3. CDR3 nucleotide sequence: TGTGCCAGTACCAAGGGGACACTAAACTATGGCTACACCTTC. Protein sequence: CASTKGTLNYGYTF. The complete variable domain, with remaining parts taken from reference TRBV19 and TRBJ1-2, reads DGGITQSPKYLFRKEGQNVTLSCEQNLNHDAMYWYRQDPGQGLRLIYYSQIVNDFQKGDIAEGYSVSREKKESFPLTVTSAQKNPTAFYLCASTKGTLNYGYTFGSGTRLTVV.

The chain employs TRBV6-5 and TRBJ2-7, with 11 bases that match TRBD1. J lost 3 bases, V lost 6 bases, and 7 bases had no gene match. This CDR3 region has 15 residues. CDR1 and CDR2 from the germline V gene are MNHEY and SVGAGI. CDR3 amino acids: CASSPGTGGHYEQYF. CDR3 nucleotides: TGTGCCAGCAGCCCCGGGACAGGGGGTCACTACGAGCAGTACTTC.

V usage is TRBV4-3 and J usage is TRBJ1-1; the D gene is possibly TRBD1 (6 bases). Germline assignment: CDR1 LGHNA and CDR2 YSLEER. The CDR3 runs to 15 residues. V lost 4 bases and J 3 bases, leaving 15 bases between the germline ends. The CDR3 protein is CASSPGQQDDTEAFF. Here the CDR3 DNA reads TGCGCCAGCAGCCCCGGACAGCAAGATGACACTGAAGCTTTCTTT.

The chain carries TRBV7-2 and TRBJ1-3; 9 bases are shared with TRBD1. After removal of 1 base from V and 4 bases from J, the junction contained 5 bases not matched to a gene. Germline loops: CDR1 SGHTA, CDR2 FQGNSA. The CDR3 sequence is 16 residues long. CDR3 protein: CASSLDGTGSGNTIYF. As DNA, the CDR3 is TGTGCCAGCAGCTTAGATGGGACAGGGTCGGGAAACACCATATATTTT.

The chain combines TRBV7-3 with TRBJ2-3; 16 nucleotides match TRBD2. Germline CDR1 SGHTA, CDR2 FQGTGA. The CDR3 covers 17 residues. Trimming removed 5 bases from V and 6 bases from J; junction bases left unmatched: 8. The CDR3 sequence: CASSHKGTSGRVDTQYF. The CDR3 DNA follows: TGTGCCAGCAGCCACAAAGGGACTAGCGGGAGGGTGGATACGCAGTATTTT.

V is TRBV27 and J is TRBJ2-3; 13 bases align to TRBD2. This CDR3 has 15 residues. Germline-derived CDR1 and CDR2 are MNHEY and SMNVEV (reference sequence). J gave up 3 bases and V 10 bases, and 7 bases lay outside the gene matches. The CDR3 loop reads CATRMTSGGTDTQYF. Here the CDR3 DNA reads TGTGCCACCCGAATGACTAGCGGGGGGACAGATACGCAGTATTTT.

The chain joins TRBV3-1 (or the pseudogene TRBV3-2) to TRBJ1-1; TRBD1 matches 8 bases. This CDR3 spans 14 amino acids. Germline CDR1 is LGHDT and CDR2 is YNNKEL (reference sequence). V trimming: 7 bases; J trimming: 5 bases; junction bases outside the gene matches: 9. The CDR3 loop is CASTAGGAGTEAFF. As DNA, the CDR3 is TGTGCCAGCACCGCAGGGGGCGCGGGTACTGAAGCTTTCTTT.

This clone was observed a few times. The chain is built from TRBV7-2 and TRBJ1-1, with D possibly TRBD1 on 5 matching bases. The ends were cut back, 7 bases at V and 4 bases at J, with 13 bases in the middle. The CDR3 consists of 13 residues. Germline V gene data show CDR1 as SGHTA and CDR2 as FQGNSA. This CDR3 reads CASIPRRGTEAFF. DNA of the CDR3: TGTGCCAGCATTCCCCGGAGGGGCACTGAAGCTTTCTTT.

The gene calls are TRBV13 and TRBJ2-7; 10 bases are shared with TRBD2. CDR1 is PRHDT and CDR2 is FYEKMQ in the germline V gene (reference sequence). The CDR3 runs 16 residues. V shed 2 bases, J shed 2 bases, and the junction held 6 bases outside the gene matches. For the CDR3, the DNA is TGTGCCAGCAGCTTACTAGCGGGGGACATACCCTACGAGCAGTACTTC. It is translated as CASSLLAGDIPYEQYF. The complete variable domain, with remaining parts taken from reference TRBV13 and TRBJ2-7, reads AAGVIQSPRHLIKEKRETATLKCYPIPRHDTVYWYQQGPGQDPQFLISFYEKMQSDKGSIPDRFSAQQFSDYHSELNMSSLELGDSALYFCASSLLAGDIPYEQYFGPGTRLTVT.

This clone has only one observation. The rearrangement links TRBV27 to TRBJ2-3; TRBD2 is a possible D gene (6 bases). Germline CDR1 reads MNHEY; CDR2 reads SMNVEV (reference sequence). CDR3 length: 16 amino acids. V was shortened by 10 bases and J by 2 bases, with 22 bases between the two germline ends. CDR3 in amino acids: CATIPRAGLDTDTQYF. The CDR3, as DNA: TGTGCCACCATCCCGAGGGCGGGGTTGGACACAGATACGCAGTATTTT.

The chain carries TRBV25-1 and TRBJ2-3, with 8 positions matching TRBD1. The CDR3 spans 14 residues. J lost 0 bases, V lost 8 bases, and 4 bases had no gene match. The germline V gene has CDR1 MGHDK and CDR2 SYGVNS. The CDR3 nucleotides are TGTGCCAGCGGGGGACAGGCGAGCACAGATACGCAGTATTTT. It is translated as CASGGQASTDTQYF. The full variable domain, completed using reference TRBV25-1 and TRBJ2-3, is EADIYQTPRYLVIGTGKKITLECSQTMGHDKMYWYQQDPGMELHLIHYSYGVNSTEKGDLSSESTVSRIRTEHFPLTLESARPSHTSQYLCASGGQASTDTQYFGPGTRLTVL.

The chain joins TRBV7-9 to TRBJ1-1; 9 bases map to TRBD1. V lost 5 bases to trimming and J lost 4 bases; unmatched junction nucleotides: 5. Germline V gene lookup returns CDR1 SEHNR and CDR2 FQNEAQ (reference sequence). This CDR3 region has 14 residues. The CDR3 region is CASSIGQGSTEAFF. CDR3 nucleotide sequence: TGTGCCAGCAGCATAGGACAGGGGAGCACTGAAGCTTTCTTT.

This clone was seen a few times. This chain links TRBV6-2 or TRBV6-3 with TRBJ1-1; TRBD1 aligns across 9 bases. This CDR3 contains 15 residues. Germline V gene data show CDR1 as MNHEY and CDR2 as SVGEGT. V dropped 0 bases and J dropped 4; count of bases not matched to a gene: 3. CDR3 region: CASSYSPGQGTEAFF. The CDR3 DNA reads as TGTGCCAGCAGTTACTCGCCGGGACAGGGCACTGAAGCTTTCTTT.

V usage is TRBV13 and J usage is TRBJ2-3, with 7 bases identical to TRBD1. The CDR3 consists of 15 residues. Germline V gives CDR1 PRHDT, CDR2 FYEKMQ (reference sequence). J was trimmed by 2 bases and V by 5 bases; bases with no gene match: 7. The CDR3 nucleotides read TGTGCCAGCAGCCCACGACAGGGTTACACAGATACGCAGTATTTT. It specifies CASSPRQGYTDTQYF.

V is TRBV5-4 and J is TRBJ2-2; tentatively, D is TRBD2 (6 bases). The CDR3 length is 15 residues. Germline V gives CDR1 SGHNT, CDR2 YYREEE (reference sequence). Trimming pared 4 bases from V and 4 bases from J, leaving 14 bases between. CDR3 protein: CASSRSGVGTGELFF. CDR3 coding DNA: TGTGCCAGCAGCCGTAGCGGAGTGGGCACCGGGGAGCTGTTTTTT.

CDR3 coding DNA: TGTGCCAGCAGTGGGGACAGGGGGCGAAGGGCCTACGAGCAGTACTTC. It specifies CASSGDRGRRAYEQYF. The gene calls are TRBV25-1 and TRBJ2-7; 12 nucleotides align to TRBD1. The CDR3 extends over 16 amino acids. Germline V lookup: CDR1 MGHDK, CDR2 SYGVNS. With 4 bases clipped from V and 2 bases from J, the junction kept 6 bases outside the gene matches.

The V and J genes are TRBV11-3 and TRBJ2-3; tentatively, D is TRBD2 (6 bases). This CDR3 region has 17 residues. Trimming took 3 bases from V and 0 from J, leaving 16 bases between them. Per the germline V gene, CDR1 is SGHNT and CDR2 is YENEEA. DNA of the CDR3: TGTGCCAGCAGCTTGGGCGGGACCGTCACTAGCACAGATACGCAGTATTTT. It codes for CASSLGGTVTSTDTQYF.

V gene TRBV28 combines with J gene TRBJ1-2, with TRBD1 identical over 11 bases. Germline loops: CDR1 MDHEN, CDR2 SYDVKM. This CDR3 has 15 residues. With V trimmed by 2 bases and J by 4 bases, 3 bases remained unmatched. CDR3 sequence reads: CASSLRDRGTYGYTF. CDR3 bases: TGTGCCAGCAGTTTAAGGGACAGGGGGACCTATGGCTACACCTTC.

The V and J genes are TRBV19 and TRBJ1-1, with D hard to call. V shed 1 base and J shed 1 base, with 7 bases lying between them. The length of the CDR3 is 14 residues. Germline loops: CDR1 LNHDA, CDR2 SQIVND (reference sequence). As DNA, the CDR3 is TGTGCCAGTAGTATAGGGGCAGAGAACACTGAAGCTTTCTTT. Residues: CASSIGAENTEAFF.

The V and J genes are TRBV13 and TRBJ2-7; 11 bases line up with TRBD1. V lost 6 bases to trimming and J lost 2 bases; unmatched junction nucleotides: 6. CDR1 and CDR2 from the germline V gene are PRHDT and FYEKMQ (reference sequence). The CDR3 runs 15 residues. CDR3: CASSSGTGGPYEQYF. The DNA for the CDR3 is TGTGCCAGCAGTTCCGGGACAGGGGGACCCTACGAGCAGTACTTC.

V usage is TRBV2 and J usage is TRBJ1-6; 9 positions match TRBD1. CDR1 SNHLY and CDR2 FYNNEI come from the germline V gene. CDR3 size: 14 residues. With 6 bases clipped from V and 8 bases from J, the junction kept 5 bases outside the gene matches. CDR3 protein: CASRRDRVDSPLHF. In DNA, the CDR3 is TGTGCCAGCAGAAGGGACAGGGTAGATTCACCCCTCCACTTT.

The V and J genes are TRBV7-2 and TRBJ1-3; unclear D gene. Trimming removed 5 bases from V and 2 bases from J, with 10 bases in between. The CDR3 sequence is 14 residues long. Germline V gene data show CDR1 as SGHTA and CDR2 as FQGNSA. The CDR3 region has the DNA TGTGCCAGCAGCCACTCCGGGGCTGGAAACACCATATATTTT. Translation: CASSHSGAGNTIYF.

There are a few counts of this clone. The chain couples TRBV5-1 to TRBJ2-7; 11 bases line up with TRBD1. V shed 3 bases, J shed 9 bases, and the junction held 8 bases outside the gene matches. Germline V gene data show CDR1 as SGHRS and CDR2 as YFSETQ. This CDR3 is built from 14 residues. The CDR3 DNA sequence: TGCGCCAGCAGCTCAGGGACAGGGGGAATCTGGCAGTACTTC. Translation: CASSSGTGGIWQYF.

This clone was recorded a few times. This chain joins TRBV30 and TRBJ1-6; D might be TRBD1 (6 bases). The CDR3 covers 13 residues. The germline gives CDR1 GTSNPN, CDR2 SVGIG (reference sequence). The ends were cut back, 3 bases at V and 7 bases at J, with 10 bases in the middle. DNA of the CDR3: TGTGCCTGGAGCGGACAGACGAATTCACCCCTCCACTTT. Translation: CAWSGQTNSPLHF. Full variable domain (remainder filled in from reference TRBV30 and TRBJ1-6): SQTIHQWPATLVQPVGSPLSLECTVEGTSNPNLYWYRQAAGRGLQLLFYSVGIGQISSEVPQNLSASRPQDRQFILSSKKLLLSDSGFYLCAWSGQTNSPLHFGNGTRLTVT.

This CDR3 is CATSRDRTGENTEAFF. The CDR3 DNA is TGTGCCACCAGCAGAGATCGTACAGGGGAGAACACTGAAGCTTTCTTT. The chain couples TRBV15 to TRBJ1-1; 7 nucleotides agree with TRBD1. Per germline, CDR1 LNHNV and CDR2 YYDKDF (reference sequence). CDR3 length equals 16 residues. The trim removed 0 bases at V and 1 base at J, leaving 5 bases unmatched.

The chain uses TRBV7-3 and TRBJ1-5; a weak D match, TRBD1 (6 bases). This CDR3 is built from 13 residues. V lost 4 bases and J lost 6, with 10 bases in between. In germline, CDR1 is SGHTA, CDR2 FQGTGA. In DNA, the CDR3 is TGTGCCAGCAGCTGGGGGCCTGGTCAGCCCCAGCATTTT. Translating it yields CASSWGPGQPQHF.

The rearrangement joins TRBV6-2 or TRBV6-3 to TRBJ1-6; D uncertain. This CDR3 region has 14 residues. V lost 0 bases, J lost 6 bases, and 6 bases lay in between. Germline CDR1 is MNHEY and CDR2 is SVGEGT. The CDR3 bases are TGTGCCAGCAGTTACTCGGGCAGTAATTCACCCCTCCACTTT. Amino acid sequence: CASSYSGSNSPLHF.

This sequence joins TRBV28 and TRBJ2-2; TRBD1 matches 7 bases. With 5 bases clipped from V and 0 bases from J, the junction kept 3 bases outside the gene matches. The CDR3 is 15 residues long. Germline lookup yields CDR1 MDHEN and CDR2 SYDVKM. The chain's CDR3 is CASSPGTANTGELFF. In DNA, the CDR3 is TGTGCCAGCAGTCCCGGGACAGCGAACACCGGGGAGCTGTTTTTT.

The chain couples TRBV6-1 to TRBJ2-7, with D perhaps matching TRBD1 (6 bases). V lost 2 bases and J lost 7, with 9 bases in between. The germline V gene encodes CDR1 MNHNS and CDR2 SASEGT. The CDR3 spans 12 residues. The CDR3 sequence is CASSEWGREQYF. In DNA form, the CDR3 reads TGTGCCAGCAGTGAATGGGGGCGTGAGCAGTACTTC.

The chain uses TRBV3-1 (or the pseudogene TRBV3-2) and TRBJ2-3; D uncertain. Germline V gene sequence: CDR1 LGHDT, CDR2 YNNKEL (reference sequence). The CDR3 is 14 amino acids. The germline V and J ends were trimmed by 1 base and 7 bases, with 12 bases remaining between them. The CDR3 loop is CASSQVANANTQYF. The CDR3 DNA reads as TGTGCCAGCAGCCAAGTCGCTAATGCGAATACGCAGTATTTT.